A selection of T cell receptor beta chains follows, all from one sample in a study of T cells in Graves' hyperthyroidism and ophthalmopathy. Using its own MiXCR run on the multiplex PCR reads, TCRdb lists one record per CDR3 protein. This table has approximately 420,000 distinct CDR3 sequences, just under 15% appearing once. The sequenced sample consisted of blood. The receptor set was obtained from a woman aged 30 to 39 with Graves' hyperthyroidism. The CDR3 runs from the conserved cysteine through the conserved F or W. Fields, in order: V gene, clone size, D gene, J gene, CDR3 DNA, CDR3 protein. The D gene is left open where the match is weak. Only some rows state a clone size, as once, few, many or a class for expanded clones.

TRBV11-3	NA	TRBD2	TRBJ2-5	TGTGCCAGCAGCGCTGGGGGGGGTCTAAGTGAGACCCAGTACTTC	CASSAGGGLSETQYF
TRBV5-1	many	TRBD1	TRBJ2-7	TGCGCCAGCAGCTTGTGGGACAGGGACACCCCCTACGAGCAGTACTTC	CASSLWDRDTPYEQYF
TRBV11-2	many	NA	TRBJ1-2	TGTGCCAGCAGCCCCGTAGGGGGGTACGGATATGGCTACACCTTC	CASSPVGGYGYGYTF
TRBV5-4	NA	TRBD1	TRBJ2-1	TGTGCCAGCAGCTTGGGGGGACAGGCCTACAATGAGCAGTTCTTC	CASSLGGQAYNEQFF
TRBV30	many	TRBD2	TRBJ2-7	TGTGCCTGGAGTGCGACTAGCGGTCCCTACGAGCAGTACTTC	CAWSATSGPYEQYF
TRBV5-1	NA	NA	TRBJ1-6	TGCGCCAGCAGCTTGGGACAGGCTACAGGGTCACCCCTCCACTTT	CASSLGQATGSPLHF
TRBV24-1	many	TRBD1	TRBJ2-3	TGTGCCACCAGTGATTTGTCCGGGACAGAGAACACAGATACGCAGTATTTT	CATSDLSGTENTDTQYF
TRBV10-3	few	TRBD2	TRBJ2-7	TGTGCCAGCCAGGGACTAGCGGGCAAACTTTACGAGCAGTACTTC	CASQGLAGKLYEQYF
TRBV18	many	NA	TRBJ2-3	TGTGCCAGCTCACCATTGGGCGGATCGAGCACAGATACGCAGTATTTT	CASSPLGGSSTDTQYF
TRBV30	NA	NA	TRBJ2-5	TGTGCCTGGAGTGTTAGGGTCCGGGGGAACCAAGAGACCCAGTACTTC	CAWSVRVRGNQETQYF
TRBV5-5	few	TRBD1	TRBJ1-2	TGTGCCAGCAGCTCGGGACAGGGGGTACTCTATGGCTACACCTTC	CASSSGQGVLYGYTF
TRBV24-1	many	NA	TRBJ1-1	TGTGCCACCAAACATCGGCAAGGGACTGAAGCTTTCTTT	CATKHRQGTEAFF
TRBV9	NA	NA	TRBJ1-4	TGTGCCAGCAGCGTAGGAGGGCGACTTAATGAAAAACTGTTTTTT	CASSVGGRLNEKLFF
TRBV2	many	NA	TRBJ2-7	TGTGCCAGCAGTGACGACAGACTCTCCTACGAGCAGTACTTC	CASSDDRLSYEQYF
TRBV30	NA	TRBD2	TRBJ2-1	TGTGCCTGGAGTGACCAACTAGCGGGAGTCACCAATGAGCAGTTCTTC	CAWSDQLAGVTNEQFF
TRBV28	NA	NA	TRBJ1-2	TGTGCCAGCAGCCAGAGACAGTACTATGGCTACACCTTC	CASSQRQYYGYTF
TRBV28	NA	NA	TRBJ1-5	TGTGCCACCTGGGGATTCATCAGGGATCAGCCCCAGCATTTT	CATWGFIRDQPQHF
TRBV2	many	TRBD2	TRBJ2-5	TGTGCCAGCAGGGCCACTAGCGGGAGGGGAGAGACCCAGTACTTC	CASRATSGRGETQYF
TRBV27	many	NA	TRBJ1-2	TGTGCCAGCAGTAGGGAGGGGTTGTCTAACTATGGCTACACCTTC	CASSREGLSNYGYTF
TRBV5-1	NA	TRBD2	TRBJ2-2	TGCGCCAGCAGTCCGGGACTAGCGGGAGGAAGTATCGGGGAGCTGTTTTTT	CASSPGLAGGSIGELFF
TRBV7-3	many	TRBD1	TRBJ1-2	TGTGCCAGCAGCTCGGGACAGGGGAATGGCTACACCTTC	CASSSGQGNGYTF
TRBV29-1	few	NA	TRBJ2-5	TGCACAAAAAGTTGGCAAGAGACCCAGTACTTC	CTKSWQETQYF
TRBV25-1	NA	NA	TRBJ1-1	TGTGCCAGCAGTGATCGGGGCGTGACTGAAGCTTTCTTT	CASSDRGVTEAFF
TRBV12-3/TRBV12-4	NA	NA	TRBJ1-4	TGTGCCAGCAGTTTATTTCAGTCGGGGGCAACTAATGAAAAACTGTTTTTT	CASSLFQSGATNEKLFF
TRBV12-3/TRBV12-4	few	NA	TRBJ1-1	TGTGCCAGCAGTTTTCTTGGCCCCACTGAAGCTTTCTTT	CASSFLGPTEAFF
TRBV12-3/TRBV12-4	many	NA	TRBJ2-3	TGTGCCAGCAGCACTGGAGGGGGAGATCGCACAGATACGCAGTATTTT	CASSTGGGDRTDTQYF
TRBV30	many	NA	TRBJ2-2	TGTGCCTGGAGCCGGACGGTCGAACCGGGGGAGCTGTTTTTT	CAWSRTVEPGELFF
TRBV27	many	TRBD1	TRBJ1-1	TGTGCCAGCAGTATCGGACAGGAGGTAAACACTGAAGCTTTCTTT	CASSIGQEVNTEAFF
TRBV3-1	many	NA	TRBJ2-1	TGTGCCAGCAGCCAAGCCCTCGAATCCAATGAGCAGTTCTTC	CASSQALESNEQFF
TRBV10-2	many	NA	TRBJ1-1	TGCGCCAGCGGGTACAGGAACACTGAAGCTTTCTTT	CASGYRNTEAFF
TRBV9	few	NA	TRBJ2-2	TGTGCCAGCAGCGTCCCACCAGGGGCTAACACCGGGGAGCTGTTTTTT	CASSVPPGANTGELFF
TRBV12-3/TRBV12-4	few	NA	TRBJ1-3	TGTGCCAGCAGTTTAGGAGGGCTCTCTGGAAACACCATATATTTT	CASSLGGLSGNTIYF
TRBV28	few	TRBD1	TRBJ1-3	TGTGCCAGCAGTTCCTACCTTAACAGGGGGGGTGGAAACACCATATATTTT	CASSSYLNRGGGNTIYF
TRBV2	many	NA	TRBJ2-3	TGTGCCAGCAGTGTAGCGTACACAGATACGCAGTATTTT	CASSVAYTDTQYF
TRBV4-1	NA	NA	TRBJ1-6	TGCGCCAGCAGCCAAGGAGTCCGTCCGATTAATTCACCCCTCCACTTT	CASSQGVRPINSPLHF
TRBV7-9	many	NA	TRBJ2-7	TGTGCCAGCAGCTTAGGTTCGCAGGGTTACGAGCAGTACTTC	CASSLGSQGYEQYF
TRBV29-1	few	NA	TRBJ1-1	TGCAGCGCCCGTGTATCTCCTGAAGCTTTCTTT	CSARVSPEAFF
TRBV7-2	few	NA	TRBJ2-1	TGTGCCAGCAGCTCGAGGGGCCCGCTACAGTTGCCCAATGAGCAGTTCTTC	CASSSRGPLQLPNEQFF
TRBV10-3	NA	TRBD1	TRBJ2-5	TGTGCCATCAGTGAACAACAGGGGGCCCTGGGGACCCAGTACTTC	CAISEQQGALGTQYF
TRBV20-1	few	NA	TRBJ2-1	TGCAGTGCTAGAGATGGCGACTCCTACAATGAGCAGTTCTTC	CSARDGDSYNEQFF
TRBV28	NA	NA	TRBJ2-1	TGTGCCAGCACCATTGGGGGGGCCGGGACACACAATGAGCAGTTCTTC	CASTIGGAGTHNEQFF
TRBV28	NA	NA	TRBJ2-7	TGTGCCAGCCTAAGAATCTGGGACTCCGAATACGAGCAGTACTTC	CASLRIWDSEYEQYF
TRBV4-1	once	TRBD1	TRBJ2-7	TGCGCCAGCAGCCAACTTCCGGGACAGTCCTACGAGCAGTACTTC	CASSQLPGQSYEQYF
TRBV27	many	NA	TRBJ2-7	TGTGCCAGCAGTTTAGGCCGGTCACTCGAGCAGTACTTC	CASSLGRSLEQYF
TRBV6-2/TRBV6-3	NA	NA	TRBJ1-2	TGTGCCAGCAGTTACGATTACCAGGGGAACTATGGCTACACCTTC	CASSYDYQGNYGYTF
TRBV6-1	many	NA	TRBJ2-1	TGTGCCAGCAGTGAAATTGTGGCAGCTTACACCATGAAGCGCTATGAGCAGTTCTTC	CASSEIVAAYTMKRYEQFF
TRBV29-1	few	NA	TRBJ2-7	TGCAGCGTCAAACGGGGCCTCGAGCAGTACTTC	CSVKRGLEQYF
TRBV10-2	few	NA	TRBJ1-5	TGCGCCAGCGCGGTGACATGGACAGCTCGCAATCAGCCCCAGCATTTT	CASAVTWTARNQPQHF
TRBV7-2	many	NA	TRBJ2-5	TGTGCCAGCAGCTTAGGTCCTGGGGGCCGAGAGACCCAGTACTTC	CASSLGPGGRETQYF
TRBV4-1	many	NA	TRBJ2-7	TGCGCCAGCAGCCAAGAGGCTCTTCTACAGGTTGAGCAGTACTTC	CASSQEALLQVEQYF
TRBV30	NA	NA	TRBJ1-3	TGTGCCGGGGGTTATTGGGATCGTGTCGGAAACACCATATATTTT	CAGGYWDRVGNTIYF